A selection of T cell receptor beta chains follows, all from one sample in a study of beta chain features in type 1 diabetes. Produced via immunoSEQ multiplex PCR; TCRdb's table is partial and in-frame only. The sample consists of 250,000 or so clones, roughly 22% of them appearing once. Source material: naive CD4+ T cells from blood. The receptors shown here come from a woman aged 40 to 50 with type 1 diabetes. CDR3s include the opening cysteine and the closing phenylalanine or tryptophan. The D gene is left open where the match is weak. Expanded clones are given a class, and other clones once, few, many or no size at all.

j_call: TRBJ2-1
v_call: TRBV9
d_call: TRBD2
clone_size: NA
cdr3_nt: TGTGCCAGCAGCGTAGCTAGTGATAAAGCGGGGGCTTACAATGAGCAGTTCTTC
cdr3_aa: CASSVASDKAGAYNEQFF

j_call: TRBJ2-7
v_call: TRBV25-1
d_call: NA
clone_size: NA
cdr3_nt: TGTGCCAGCAGGTGGGCCTCGGGGGAGCAGTACTTC
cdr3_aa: CASRWASGEQYF

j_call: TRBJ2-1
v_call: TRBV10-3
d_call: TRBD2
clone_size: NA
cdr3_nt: TGTGCCATCAGTGAGTCTAGGACTAGTCTTGAGCAGTTCTTC
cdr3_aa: CAISESRTSLEQFF

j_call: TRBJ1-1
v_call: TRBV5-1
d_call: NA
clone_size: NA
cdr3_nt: TGCGCCAGCAGCTCGCAGGTGAAAACTGAAGCTTTCTTT
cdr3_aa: CASSSQVKTEAFF

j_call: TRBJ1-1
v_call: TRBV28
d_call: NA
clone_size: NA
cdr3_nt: TGTGCCAGCAGCGCACAGAACATGAACACTGAAGCTTTCTTT
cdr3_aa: CASSAQNMNTEAFF

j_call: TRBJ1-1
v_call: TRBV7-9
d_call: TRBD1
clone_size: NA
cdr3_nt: TGTGCCAGCAGCGATCGGTCAGGGGGCGTGAACACTGAAGCTTTCTTT
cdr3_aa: CASSDRSGGVNTEAFF

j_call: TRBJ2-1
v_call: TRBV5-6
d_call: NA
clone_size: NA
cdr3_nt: TGTGCCAGCAGGCCGCCCCGGGGTGAGCAGTTCTTC
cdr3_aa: CASRPPRGEQFF

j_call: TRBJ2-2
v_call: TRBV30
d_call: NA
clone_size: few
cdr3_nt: TGTGCCTGGGGAACCTCAGCCGCGGTTCGGGGCGGGGAGCTGTTTTTT
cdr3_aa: CAWGTSAAVRGGELFF

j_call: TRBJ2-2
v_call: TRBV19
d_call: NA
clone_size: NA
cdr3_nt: TGTGCCAGTAGCACCAGGGGAGGGCACACCGGGGAGCTGTTTTTT
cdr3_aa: CASSTRGGHTGELFF

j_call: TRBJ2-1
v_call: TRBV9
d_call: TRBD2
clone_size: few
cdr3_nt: TGTGCCAGCAGCACTTCCGGGACTAGCGGGGGTGAGCAGTTCTTC
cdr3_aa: CASSTSGTSGGEQFF

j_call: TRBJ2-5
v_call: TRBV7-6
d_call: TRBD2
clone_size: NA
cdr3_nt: TGTGCCAGCAGCTTGGGGACTAGCGGCCAAGAGACCCAGTACTTC
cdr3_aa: CASSLGTSGQETQYF

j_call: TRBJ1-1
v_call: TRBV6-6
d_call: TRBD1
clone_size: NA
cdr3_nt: TGTGCCAGCAGTTCCAAGGGGGCCAGGACTGAAGCTTTCTTT
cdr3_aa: CASSSKGARTEAFF

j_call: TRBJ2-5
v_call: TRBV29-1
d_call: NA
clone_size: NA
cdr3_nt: TGCAGCGTTGATGGCTGGCAAGAGACCCAGTACTTC
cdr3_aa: CSVDGWQETQYF

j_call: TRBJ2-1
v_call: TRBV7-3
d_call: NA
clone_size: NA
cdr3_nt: TGTGCCAGCAGCTTACCCGGACATAAAGGCAATGAGCAGTTCTTC
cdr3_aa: CASSLPGHKGNEQFF

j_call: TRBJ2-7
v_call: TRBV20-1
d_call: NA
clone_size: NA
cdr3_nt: TGCAGTGCTAGAGTCCAATACGAGCAGTACTTC
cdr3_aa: CSARVQYEQYF

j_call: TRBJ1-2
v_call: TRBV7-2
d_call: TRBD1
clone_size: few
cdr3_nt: TGTGCCAGCAGCTCGGGACAGCTCTATGGCTACACCTTC
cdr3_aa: CASSSGQLYGYTF

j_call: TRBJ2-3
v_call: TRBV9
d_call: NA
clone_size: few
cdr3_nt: TGTGCCAGCAGCGTAACCGGCGGGGGCACAGATACGCAGTATTTT
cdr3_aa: CASSVTGGGTDTQYF

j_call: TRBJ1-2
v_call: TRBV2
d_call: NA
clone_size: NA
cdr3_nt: TGTGCCAGCCAGGGCAGAGGCTATGGCTACACCTTC
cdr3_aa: CASQGRGYGYTF

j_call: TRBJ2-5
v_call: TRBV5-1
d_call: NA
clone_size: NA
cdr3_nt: TGCGCCAGCAGCTTGGGCGACTTTACGGAGACCCAGTACTTC
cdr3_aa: CASSLGDFTETQYF

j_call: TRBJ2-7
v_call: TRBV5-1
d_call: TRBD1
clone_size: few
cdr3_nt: TGCGCCAGCAGCGGGGACAGGGAGATATACGAGCAGTACTTC
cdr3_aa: CASSGDREIYEQYF

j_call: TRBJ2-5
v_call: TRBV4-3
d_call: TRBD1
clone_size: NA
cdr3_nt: TGCGCCAGCAGCCGACATCTCGAAAAGGGACAGATTCCTTTTGAGACCCAGTACTTC
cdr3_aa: CASSRHLEKGQIPFETQYF

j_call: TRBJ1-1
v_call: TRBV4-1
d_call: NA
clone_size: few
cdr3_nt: TGCGCCAGCAGCCAATATGAGACACGAGGAGGGACTGAAGCTTTCTTT
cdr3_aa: CASSQYETRGGTEAFF

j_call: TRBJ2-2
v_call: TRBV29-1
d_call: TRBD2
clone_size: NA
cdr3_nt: TGCAGCCCCCCGGGAGGGCCCCATAAAAACACCGGGGAGCTGTTTTTT
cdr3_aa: CSPPGGPHKNTGELFF

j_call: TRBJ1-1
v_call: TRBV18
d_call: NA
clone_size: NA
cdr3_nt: TGTGCCAGCTCACCGGACATGAACACTGAAGCTTTCTTT
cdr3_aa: CASSPDMNTEAFF

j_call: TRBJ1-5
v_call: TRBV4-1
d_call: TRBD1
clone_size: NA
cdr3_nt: TGCGCCAGCAGCCATGGGACAGGGGTTGGAGCGACTCAGCCCCAGCATTTT
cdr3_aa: CASSHGTGVGATQPQHF

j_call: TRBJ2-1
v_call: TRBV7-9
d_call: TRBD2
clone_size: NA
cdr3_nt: TGTGCCAGCAGCTTAGCGTCTAGCGGTTACAATGAGCAGTTCTTC
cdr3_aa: CASSLASSGYNEQFF

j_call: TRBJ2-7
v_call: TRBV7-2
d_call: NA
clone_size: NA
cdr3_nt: TGTGCCAGCAGCTTACGGTACGAGCAGTACTTC
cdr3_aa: CASSLRYEQYF

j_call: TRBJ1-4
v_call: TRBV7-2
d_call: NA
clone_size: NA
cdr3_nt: TGTGCCAGCAGCGCCGGACATGTGGGTGAAAAACTGTTTTTT
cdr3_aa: CASSAGHVGEKLFF

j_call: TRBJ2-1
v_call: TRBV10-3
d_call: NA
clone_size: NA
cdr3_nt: TGTGCCACTCAGGGGACGAGTGGCAAGGATGAGCAGTTCTTC
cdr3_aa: CATQGTSGKDEQFF